A selection of T cell receptor beta chains follows, all from one sample in a study of blood T cell repertoires in COVID-19. TCRdb's table, derived via immunoSEQ multiplex PCR, lists solely in-frame clones and lacks some. This sample has 50,000 to 65,000 clones, with approximately 82% found just once. The source material was peripheral blood. These receptor sequences come from a human donor in a cohort sampled during active COVID-19. Both conserved end residues are part of each CDR3. A D gene is named only where the DNA matches it firmly. For some rows the clone size is stated as once, few or many, or as a class when expanded; others skip it.

j_call clone_size v_call d_call cdr3_nt cdr3_aa
TRBJ2-1 once TRBV27 - TGTGCCAGCAGTTTAAGGGCAGGGGCGTACAATGAGCAGTTCTTC CASSLRAGAYNEQFF
TRBJ2-5 - TRBV5-4 TRBD2 TGTGCCAGCAGCTTGGAAACTAGCGGAGGAGAGACCCAGTACTTC CASSLETSGGETQYF
TRBJ2-2 - TRBV12-3/TRBV12-4 - TGTGCCAGCAGTCGTCCGCGAACCGGGGAGCTGTTTTTT CASSRPRTGELFF
TRBJ2-7 - TRBV23-1 - TGCGCCAGCAGTCACCTCACAGGGTTCCACGAGCAGTACTTC CASSHLTGFHEQYF
TRBJ1-1 - TRBV7-9 TRBD1 TGTGCCAGCAGCGTCAGACAGGGTCTGAACACTGAAGCTTTCTTT CASSVRQGLNTEAFF
TRBJ2-1 - TRBV24-1 TRBD2 TGTGCCACCAGTGTGGCTAGCGGGGGAAATGAGCAGTTCTTC CATSVASGGNEQFF
TRBJ2-7 - TRBV29-1 TRBD1 TGCAGCGTTTCCAGGGGGCACTCCTACGAGCAGTACTTC CSVSRGHSYEQYF
TRBJ1-2 once TRBV19 - TGTGCCAGTAGTATCACTAGGCAGGGGAGAAGAGATGGCTACACCTTC CASSITRQGRRDGYTF
TRBJ1-5 - TRBV30 - TGTGCCTGGAGCCCGGGAAGCAATCAGCCCCAGCATTTT CAWSPGSNQPQHF
TRBJ1-2 - TRBV19 - TGTGCCAGTAGTATACCCGGGACATCCGCGGGCTACACCTTC CASSIPGTSAGYTF
TRBJ2-1 - TRBV10-3 - TGTGCCATCAGTGGCCCCCTGGAGGGGAGGAACAATGAGCAGTTCTTC CAISGPLEGRNNEQFF
TRBJ1-1 few TRBV2 - TGTGCCAGTTTAAATACCTATGACACTGAAGCTTTCTTT CASLNTYDTEAFF
TRBJ2-7 - TRBV5-1 - TGCGCCAGCAGCTTGGGGCGGGAGCAGTACTTC CASSLGREQYF
TRBJ2-5 - TRBV29-1 TRBD1 TGCAGCGTCCATCCGGGACAGGGGGCGGCCCAGTACTTC CSVHPGQGAAQYF
TRBJ2-7 - TRBV4-1 - TGCGCCAGCAGCCAAGCGCGGGTAAGCTCCTACGAGCAGTACTTC CASSQARVSSYEQYF